The 25 T cell receptor beta chains below all came from one sample that was sequenced in a study of CD8+ T cells in alopecia areata. Once RNA had been extracted, it was reverse transcribed into cDNA to act as the sequencing template. Assay: immunoSEQ multiplex PCR; the TCRdb copy retains only in-frame clones and omits some. The sample shows nearly 95,000 clones, about 71% of them seen only once. Sample treatment: oral pan-JAK inhibitor, 5-10 mg twice daily. The material was CD8+ T cells sorted from blood, obtained at approximately week 42, from a patient treated with tofacitinib. These receptors all come from a human donor with alopecia areata.

CDR3 sequence: CASSPGQGASNYGYTF. CDR3 nucleotides: TGTGCCAGCAGCCCGGGACAGGGGGCATCCAACTATGGCTACACCTTC. This chain uses TRBV7-8 with TRBJ1-2; 12 bases align to TRBD1. Germline V gene sequence: CDR1 SGHVS, CDR2 FQNEAQ. The CDR3 runs to 16 residues. V shed 5 bases, J shed 2 bases, and the junction held 6 bases outside the gene matches.

The rearrangement joins TRBV7-2 to TRBJ2-7, with D possibly being TRBD1 (5 bases). Trimming removed 0 bases from V and 5 bases from J, with 14 bases in between. From germline, CDR1 is SGHTA and CDR2 FQGNSA. The CDR3 extends over 15 amino acids. The CDR3 loop is CASSLATASRDEQYF. CDR3 DNA: TGTGCCAGCAGCTTAGCGACAGCCTCTCGGGACGAGCAGTACTTC.

The chain uses TRBV13 and TRBJ1-1; tentatively, D is TRBD1 (6 bases). Germline assignment: CDR1 PRHDT and CDR2 FYEKMQ (reference sequence). This CDR3 has 13 amino acids. The V end was cut by 6 bases, the J end by 2 bases, with 10 bases between. CDR3 sequence reads: CASSGQLNTEAFF. Written as DNA, the CDR3 is TGTGCCAGCAGTGGACAGCTAAACACTGAAGCTTTCTTT.

The rearrangement joins TRBV10-3 to TRBJ1-2; 9 bases line up with TRBD1. Germline V gene data show CDR1 as ENHRY and CDR2 as SYGVKD. After removal of 0 bases from V and 6 bases from J, the junction contained 5 bases not matched to a gene. This CDR3 spans 15 amino acids. The CDR3 bases are TGTGCCATCAGTGAGTCAGGGACAGGGAGACATGGCTACACCTTC. It yields the protein CAISESGTGRHGYTF.

This clone was detected once. This rearrangement joins TRBV9 to TRBJ1-5; no definite D call. The length of the CDR3 is 14 residues. Between the trimmed V and J ends, which lost 4 bases and 2 bases, there was a span of 10 bases. CDR1 is SGDLS, CDR2 YYNGEE, per germline. CDR3 DNA sequence: TGTGCCAGCAGCCCGGACCCAGGCAATCAGCCCCAGCATTTT. Encoded protein: CASSPDPGNQPQHF.

V is TRBV15 and J is TRBJ1-1; the D is unclear. V lost 5 bases to trimming and J lost 1 base, with 11 bases between them. There are 14 residues in the CDR3. Germline loops: CDR1 LNHNV, CDR2 YYDKDF (reference sequence). The CDR3 loop is CATSPRAPNTEAFF. CDR3 coding DNA: TGTGCCACCAGCCCCAGAGCACCGAACACTGAAGCTTTCTTT. The entire variable domain, with the rest obtained from reference TRBV15 and TRBJ1-1, is as follows: DAMVIQNPRYQVTQFGKPVTLSCSQTLNHNVMYWYQQKSSQAPKLLFHYYDKDFNNEADTPDNFQSRRPNTSFCFLDIRSPGLGDTAMYLCATSPRAPNTEAFFGQGTRLTVV.

The chain employs TRBV29-1 and TRBJ2-6; 10 bases are shared with TRBD1. V trimming: 6 bases; J trimming: 0 bases; junction bases outside the gene matches: 11. The germline V gene has CDR1 SQVTM and CDR2 ANQGSEA. The CDR3 covers 18 residues. CDR3 DNA: TGCAGCGTAGTTGGACAGGGGGGAGAGCACTCTGGGGCCAACGTCCTGACTTTC. It specifies CSVVGQGGEHSGANVLTF.

The rearrangement links TRBV12-5 to TRBJ2-7; D remains unclear. Looked up from germline, CDR1 is LGHNT and CDR2 is FRNRAP. The CDR3 runs to 11 residues. Trimming left V 3 bases short and J 5 bases short, with 5 bases between. The DNA for the CDR3 is TGTGCTAGTGGTTTTAGTCACGAGCAGTACTTC. Its protein product is CASGFSHEQYF.

The chain couples TRBV13 to TRBJ2-7; maybe TRBD2 (6 bases). CDR3 length equals 15 residues. Deletions cut 0 bases from V and 2 bases from J, with 11 bases between. Germline loops: CDR1 PRHDT, CDR2 FYEKMQ (reference sequence). The CDR3 reads CASSLGAGLAYEQYF. The CDR3 nucleotides are TGTGCCAGCAGCTTAGGGGCGGGACTCGCCTACGAGCAGTACTTC.

CDR3 DNA: TGTGCCAGCAGCTTTTCCGATGCTAACTATGGCTACACCTTC. The encoded protein is CASSFSDANYGYTF. The V gene is TRBV11-2, the J gene TRBJ1-2; D uncertain. The length of the CDR3 is 14 residues. Trimming took 3 bases from V and 0 from J, leaving 8 bases between them. CDR1 is SGHAT and CDR2 is FQNNGV in the germline V gene.

This chain joins TRBV4-1 and TRBJ1-1; D is possibly TRBD1 (6 bases). This CDR3 has 14 amino acids. Germline CDR1 reads MGHRA; CDR2 reads YSYEKL. V lost 4 bases, J lost 7 bases, and 16 bases lay in between. The CDR3 protein is CASSRTEDSGEAFF. CDR3 bases: TGCGCCAGCAGCCGAACTGAGGACAGCGGTGAAGCTTTCTTT.

The J gene is TRBJ1-2, the V gene TRBV30, with TRBD1 matching 7 bases. Germline V gives CDR1 GTSNPN, CDR2 SVGIG (reference sequence). The CDR3 consists of 12 residues. Trimming cost V 4 bases and J 4 bases; bases outside gene matches: 3. CDR3 nucleotides: TGTGCCTGGAAACAGGGGATCTATGGCTACACCTTC. As protein: CAWKQGIYGYTF.

The genes are TRBV6-5 and TRBJ1-4, with D unresolved. Germline V gene sequence: CDR1 MNHEY, CDR2 SVGAGI. The CDR3 contains 13 residues. The V and J ends lost 2 bases and 7 bases respectively, with 8 bases between them. CDR3 residues: CASSYVTGEKLFF. In nucleotides, the CDR3 is TGTGCCAGCAGTTACGTTACGGGTGAAAAACTGTTTTTT.

V gene TRBV6-6 combines with J gene TRBJ1-4; D remains unclear. This CDR3 contains 13 residues. Trimming shortened V by 2 bases and J by 8 bases, and 9 bases separated the two germline ends. Per the germline V gene, CDR1 is MNHNY and CDR2 is SVGAGI (reference sequence). The CDR3 sequence is CASSYAPREKLFF. CDR3 DNA: TGTGCCAGCAGTTACGCCCCTCGAGAAAAACTGTTTTTT.

The chain is built from TRBV11-2 and TRBJ2-1; D unresolved. Trimming removed 4 bases at V and 7 bases at J, with 17 bases between. Germline CDR1 is SGHAT and CDR2 is FQNNGV. CDR3 length equals 15 residues. The CDR3 protein is CASSSRNRSTNEQFF. As DNA, the CDR3 is TGTGCCAGCAGCTCTAGAAATCGGTCCACTAATGAGCAGTTCTTC.

The chain combines TRBV28 with TRBJ1-5, with D uncertain. There are 13 residues in the CDR3. Germline loops: CDR1 MDHEN, CDR2 SYDVKM. Between the trimmed V and J ends, which lost 6 bases and 5 bases, there was a span of 11 bases. In nucleotides, the CDR3 is TGTGCCAGCAGGGTCAGGAGAGATCAGCCCCAGCATTTT. It encodes CASRVRRDQPQHF.

The rearrangement links TRBV9 to TRBJ1-2, with TRBD1 matching 9 bases. Germline V gene sequence: CDR1 SGDLS, CDR2 YYNGEE. The V gene end was trimmed by 0 bases and the J gene end by 8 bases; junction bases not matched to a gene: 8. This CDR3 comprises 15 residues. The CDR3 coding sequence is TGTGCCAGCAGCGTAGGTTCCGGGACAGGGTTCGGCTACACCTTC. It encodes CASSVGSGTGFGYTF.

This clone was observed a handful of times. The V gene is TRBV6-5, the J gene TRBJ2-1; either TRBD1 or TRBD2 may supply D (7 bases each). CDR3 length: 14 amino acids. The V gene's germline CDR1 is MNHEY and CDR2 SVGAGI. V lost 6 bases and J 4 bases, leaving 13 bases between the germline ends. The CDR3 DNA follows: TGTGCCAGCAGGGGGGAGGGGGCGTACAATGAGCAGTTCTTC. As protein: CASRGEGAYNEQFF.

The chain employs TRBV9 and TRBJ2-5; D might be TRBD1 or TRBD2, each matching 6 bases. The germline V gene encodes CDR1 SGDLS and CDR2 YYNGEE. V lost 7 bases and J lost 2, with 12 bases in between. The CDR3 runs 13 residues. For the CDR3, the DNA is TGTGCCAGCGGGGGGCAGATTCAAGAGACCCAGTACTTC. Translating it yields CASGGQIQETQYF.

This clone occurred a few times. This sequence joins TRBV6-5 and TRBJ1-1; D possibly corresponds to TRBD1 (5 bases). The CDR3 extends over 13 amino acids. Trimming stripped 2 bases from V and 4 bases from J, with 8 bases between. CDR1 and CDR2 from the germline V gene are MNHEY and SVGAGI. The DNA of the CDR3 is TGTGCCAGCAGTTACGCAGGGATCACTGAAGCTTTCTTT. It yields the protein CASSYAGITEAFF.

This clone was seen only a few times. This sequence joins TRBV9 and TRBJ2-3; no clear D. The V end lost 4 bases, the J end lost 0 bases, and 9 bases lay between the germline ends. Germline assignment: CDR1 SGDLS and CDR2 YYNGEE. The CDR3 length is 14 residues. The CDR3 coding sequence is TGTGCCAGCAGCCCGCGAGAGAGCACAGATACGCAGTATTTT. It codes for CASSPRESTDTQYF.

The chain's CDR3 is CAISDQGGQTYNEQFF. CDR3 DNA: TGTGCCATCAGTGACCAGGGGGGACAGACCTACAATGAGCAGTTCTTC. V gene TRBV10-3 combines with J gene TRBJ2-1; D possibly corresponds to TRBD1 (7 bases). Germline V gene lookup returns CDR1 ENHRY and CDR2 SYGVKD. The V and J ends lost 3 bases and 2 bases respectively, with 14 bases between them. The CDR3 covers 16 residues.

The rearrangement links TRBV7-8 to TRBJ2-5; 10 positions match TRBD1. V shed 4 bases, J shed 1 base, and the junction held 6 bases outside the gene matches. The CDR3 has 16 amino acids. CDR1 is SGHVS, CDR2 FQNEAQ, per germline. The CDR3 bases are TGTGCCAGCAGCTCCCGGGACAGGGGAATCCAAGAGACCCAGTACTTC. Protein: CASSSRDRGIQETQYF. The full variable domain, rest sourced from reference TRBV7-8 and TRBJ2-5, is GAGVSQSPRYKVAKRGQDVALRCDPISGHVSLFWYQQALGQGPEFLTYFQNEAQLDKSGLPSDRFFAERPEGSVSTLKIQRTQQEDSAVYLCASSSRDRGIQETQYFGPGTRLLVL.

The rearrangement uses TRBV29-1 and TRBJ2-2; the D is unclear. V gave up 1 base and J gave up 3 bases, with 12 bases separating them. The length of the CDR3 is 15 residues. The germline gives CDR1 SQVTM, CDR2 ANQGSEA. The CDR3 DNA follows: TGCAGCGTTGAAGGGCCCCTACGCGACACCGGGGAGCTGTTTTTT. This sequence encodes CSVEGPLRDTGELFF.

The sample holds a few counts of this clone. The chain uses TRBV11-2 and TRBJ2-2; the D gene is possibly TRBD1 (6 bases). Germline loops: CDR1 SGHAT, CDR2 FQNNGV. Trimming left V 4 bases short and J 1 base short, with 10 bases between. This CDR3 region has 15 residues. The CDR3 sequence is CASSSQGWNTGELFF. CDR3 DNA sequence: TGTGCCAGCAGCTCTCAGGGGTGGAACACCGGGGAGCTGTTTTTT.